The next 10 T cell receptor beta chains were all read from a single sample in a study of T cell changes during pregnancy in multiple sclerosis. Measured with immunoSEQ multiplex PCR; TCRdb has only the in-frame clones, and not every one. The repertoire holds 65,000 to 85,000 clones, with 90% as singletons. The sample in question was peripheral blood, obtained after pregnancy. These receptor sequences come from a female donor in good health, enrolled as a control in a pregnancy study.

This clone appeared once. The CDR3 spells CASSEISDNGELFF. In nucleotides, the CDR3 is TGTGCCAGCAGTGAAATTAGCGATAACGGGGAGCTGTTTTTT. The chain employs TRBV2 and TRBJ2-2; D possibly corresponds to TRBD2 (5 bases). The CDR3 is 14 residues long. Trimming pared 2 bases from V and 7 bases from J, leaving 11 bases between. The germline V gene encodes CDR1 SNHLY and CDR2 FYNNEI.

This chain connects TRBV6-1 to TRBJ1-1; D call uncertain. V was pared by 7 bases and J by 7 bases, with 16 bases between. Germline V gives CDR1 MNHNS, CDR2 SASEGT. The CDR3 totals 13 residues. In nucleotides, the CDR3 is TGTGCCAGCATGACTGCCCCGGCCCGTGAAGCTTTCTTT. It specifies CASMTAPAREAFF.

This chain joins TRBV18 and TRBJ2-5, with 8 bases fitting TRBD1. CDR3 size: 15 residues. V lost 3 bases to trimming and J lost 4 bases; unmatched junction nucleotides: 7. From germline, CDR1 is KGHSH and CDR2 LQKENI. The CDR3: CASSPDRGRGETQYF. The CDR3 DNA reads TGTGCCAGCTCACCTGACAGGGGACGAGGAGAGACCCAGTACTTC.

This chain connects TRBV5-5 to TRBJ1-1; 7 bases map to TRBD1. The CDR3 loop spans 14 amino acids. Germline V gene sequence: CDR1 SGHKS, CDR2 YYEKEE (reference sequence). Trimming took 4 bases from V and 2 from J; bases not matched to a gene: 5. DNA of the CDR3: TGTGCCAGCAGCGGAGGACAGGACAACACTGAAGCTTTCTTT. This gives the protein CASSGGQDNTEAFF.

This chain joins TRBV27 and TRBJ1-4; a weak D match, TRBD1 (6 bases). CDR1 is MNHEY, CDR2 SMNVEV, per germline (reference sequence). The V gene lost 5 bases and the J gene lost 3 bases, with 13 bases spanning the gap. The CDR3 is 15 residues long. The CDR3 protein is CASSNRQESNEKLFF. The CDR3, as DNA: TGTGCCAGCAGTAATCGACAGGAATCTAATGAAAAACTGTTTTTT.

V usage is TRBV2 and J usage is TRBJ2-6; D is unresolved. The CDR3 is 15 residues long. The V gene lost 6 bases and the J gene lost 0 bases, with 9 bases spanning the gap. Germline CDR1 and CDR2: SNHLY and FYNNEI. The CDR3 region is CASSLILSGANVLTF. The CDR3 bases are TGTGCCAGCAGCCTTATACTCTCTGGGGCCAACGTCCTGACTTTC.

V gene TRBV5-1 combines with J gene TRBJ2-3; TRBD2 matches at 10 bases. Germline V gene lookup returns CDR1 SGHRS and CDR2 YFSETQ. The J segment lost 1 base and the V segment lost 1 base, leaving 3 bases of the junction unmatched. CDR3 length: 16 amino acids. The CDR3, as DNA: TGCGCCAGCAGCTTGCTAGCGGGAGCCCGCACAGATACGCAGTATTTT. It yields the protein CASSLLAGARTDTQYF.

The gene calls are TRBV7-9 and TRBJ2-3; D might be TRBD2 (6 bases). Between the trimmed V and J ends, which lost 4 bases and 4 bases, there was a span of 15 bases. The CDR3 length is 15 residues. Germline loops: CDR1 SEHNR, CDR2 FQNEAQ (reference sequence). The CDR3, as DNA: TGTGCCAGCAGCTGGCCGGGAGCGGGCGCAGATACGCAGTATTTT. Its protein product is CASSWPGAGADTQYF.

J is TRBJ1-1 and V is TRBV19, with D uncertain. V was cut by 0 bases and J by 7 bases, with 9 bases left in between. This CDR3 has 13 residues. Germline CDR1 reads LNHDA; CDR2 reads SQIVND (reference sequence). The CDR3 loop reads CASSIDSEGEAFF. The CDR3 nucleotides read TGTGCCAGTAGTATAGATAGTGAGGGTGAAGCTTTCTTT. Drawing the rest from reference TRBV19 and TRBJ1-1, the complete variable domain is DGGITQSPKYLFRKEGQNVTLSCEQNLNHDAMYWYRQDPGQGLRLIYYSQIVNDFQKGDIAEGYSVSREKKESFPLTVTSAQKNPTAFYLCASSIDSEGEAFFGQGTRLTVV.

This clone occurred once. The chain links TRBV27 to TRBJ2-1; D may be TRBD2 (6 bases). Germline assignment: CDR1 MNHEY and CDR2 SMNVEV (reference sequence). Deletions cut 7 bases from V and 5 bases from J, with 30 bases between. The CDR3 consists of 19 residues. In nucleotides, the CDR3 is TGTGCCAGCACCAACCCTACAGGTGACTGGGGGAGGTTTAACAATGAGCAGTTCTTC. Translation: CASTNPTGDWGRFNNEQFF.